This TCR beta chain was sequenced during a study of somatic mutations in cytotoxic T cells in rheumatoid arthritis (dated by TCRdb to 2015 to 2018). For context, the study as a whole: Peripheral blood (around 31 ml EDTA) was collected from patients immediately after diagnosis and before any treatment began. Patient and control groups had essentially identical median ages. TCRB deep sequencing was performed for approximately 60 rheumatoid arthritis patients and around 20 healthy controls. Some V beta antibody-stained T-cell populations were flow-sorted on a FACSAria II or Sony SH800 at nearly 100% purity, and sorted V beta1+ cells also underwent TCRB sequencing. Whether expanded CD8+ T-cell clones in untreated, newly diagnosed rheumatoid arthritis carry somatic mutations was the study question, and clonality was characterized with TCRB deep sequencing. What the research found in general, with its limitations: Several identical CD8+ TCRB sequences were found in both blood and synovial fluid, and in about an eighth of the roughly 60 patients the largest CD8+ clone exceeded 20% of CD8+ cells. CD8+ clonality increased with age in patients (Spearman r ≈ 0.5) but not in healthy controls. The expanded CD8+ clones had unknown antigen targets, and not appearing in virus-specific databases did not rule out that they were virus-specific. There was no significant difference in CD8+ T-cell clonality between rheumatoid arthritis patients and age-matched healthy controls.

Comments on this clone: Its antigen is unknown. Qualities for individual bases were not recorded, and no much larger clone is one base off.

The immunoSEQ assay was applied to genomic DNA for TCRB CDR3 sequencing. Per the authors' processing: Patient CD8+ clones larger than 1% were compared against published virus-specific TCRB sequences, and only a few matched. The analyses included only productive TCRB rearrangements. Clonality was expressed as a Shannon entropy-based productive clonality index, with each clone defined by a unique TCRB CDR3 sequence. Repertoire overlap for a pair of samples was computed from each clone's template counts relative to total templates per sample. Flow cytometry-measured V-gene usage correlated with V-gene usage from TCRB sequencing, with a Spearman r of 0.55 to 0.7. TCRdb provides this immuneACCESS table in a form limited to in-frame rearrangements. Some clones are lacking; in checked studies, under half of them reflect an unresolved V gene, and why the rest are absent is not known. That table gives V, J and clone size, and the DNA gave D and trimming. The sample data list more than 15,000 clones, and about 80% of these were observed just once. Approximately 19% of the sample is taken by the ten largest.

On an AutoMACS, CD4+ and CD8+ cells were isolated via positive magnetic bead selection, and their purity was verified by flow cytometry. A TCR V beta antibody panel was used in flow cytometry to screen first for clonal expansions, which were then characterized by TCRB deep sequencing of sorted CD8+ fractions. Peripheral blood mononuclear cells were obtained using density gradient separation with Ficoll-Paque PLUS. DNA was extracted from CD4-enriched, CD8-enriched or PBMC samples with Nucleospin Tissue or Tissue XS kits and quantified with a Qubit 2.0 fluorometer. The clonotype originates from an adult with rheumatoid arthritis. Sequencing was done on a sample of CD8+ T cells sorted from blood.

At the DNA level, the sequence is TGTGCCATCAGAAGTCCTGACTCCTCCTACGAGCAGTACTTC. This is translated as CAIRSPDSSYEQYF. This chain is built from TRBV10-3 and TRBJ2-7; the D segment cannot be called with confidence. Trimming costs V 6 bases and J 0 bases, and their ends lie 12 bases apart. CDR1 and CDR2 were assigned from the germline V gene as ENHRY and SYGVKD. The CDR3, cysteine through phenylalanine, is 14 amino acids long. The retained sequence is limited to the CDR3, 42 bases, with the frame set at the first base.